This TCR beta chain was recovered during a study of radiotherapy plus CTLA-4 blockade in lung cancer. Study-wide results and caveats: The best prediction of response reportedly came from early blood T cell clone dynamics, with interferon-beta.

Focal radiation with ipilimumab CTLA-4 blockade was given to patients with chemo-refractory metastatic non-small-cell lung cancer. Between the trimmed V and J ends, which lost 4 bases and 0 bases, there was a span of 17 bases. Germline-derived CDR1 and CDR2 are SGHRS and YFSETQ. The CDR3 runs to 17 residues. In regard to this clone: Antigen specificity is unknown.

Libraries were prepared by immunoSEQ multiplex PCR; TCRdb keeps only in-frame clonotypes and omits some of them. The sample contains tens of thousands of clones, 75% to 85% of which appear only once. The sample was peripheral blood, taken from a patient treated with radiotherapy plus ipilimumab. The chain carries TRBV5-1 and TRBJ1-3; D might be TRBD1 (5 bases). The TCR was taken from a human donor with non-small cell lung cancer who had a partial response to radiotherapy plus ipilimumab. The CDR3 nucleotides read TGCGCCAGCAGCGAGAACAGGAAAATCGACTCTGGAAACACCATATATTTT. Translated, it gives CASSENRKIDSGNTIYF.